This T cell receptor (beta chain) derives from a study of Ad26.COV2.S vaccination and SARS-CoV-2 variants. Looking at the study overall: Ad26.COV2.S was injected intramuscularly once or twice, 56 days apart. Overall study results and limits: Higher spike-specific TCR breadth was found in vaccine recipients than in placebo recipients.

TCRdb's table, derived via immunoSEQ multiplex PCR, lists solely in-frame clones and lacks some. Seen here are a few hundred thousand clones, about nine tenths observed once, and the top ten hold 12%. Details on this clone: Its antigen is still unknown.

The treatment here: about 20 received Ad26.COV2.S at low or high dose, single or two shots; several received placebo; per-sample allocation not given. Samples came from day 63 after the first vaccine or placebo injection. With 4 bases removed from V and 4 bases from J, the gap between germline ends came to 17 bases. The germline CDR1 and CDR2 sequences are SEHNR and FQNEAQ (reference sequence). This CDR3 has 15 residues. The clonotype was recovered from a person between 18 and 65 years old who received the Ad26.COV2.S COVID-19 vaccine or a placebo. The chain is built from TRBV7-9 and TRBJ2-7; possibly TRBD1 or TRBD2 for D (5 bases each). This material consisted of peripheral blood, taken in a trial of Ad26.COV2.S vaccine versus placebo. The CDR3 region is CASSSTGTLLYEQYF. Written as DNA, the CDR3 is TGTGCCAGCAGCTCTACCGGGACCCTACTTTACGAGCAGTACTTC.